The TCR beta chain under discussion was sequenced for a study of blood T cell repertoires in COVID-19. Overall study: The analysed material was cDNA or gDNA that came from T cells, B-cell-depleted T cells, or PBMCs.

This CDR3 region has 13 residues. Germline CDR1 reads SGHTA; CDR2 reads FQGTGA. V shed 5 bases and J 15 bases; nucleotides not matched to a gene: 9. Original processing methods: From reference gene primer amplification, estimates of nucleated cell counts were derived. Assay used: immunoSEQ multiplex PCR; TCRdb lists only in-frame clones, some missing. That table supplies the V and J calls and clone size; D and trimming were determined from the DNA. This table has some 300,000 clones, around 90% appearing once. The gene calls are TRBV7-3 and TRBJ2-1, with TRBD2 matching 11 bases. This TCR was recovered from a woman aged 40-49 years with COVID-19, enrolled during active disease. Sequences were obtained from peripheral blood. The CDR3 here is CASSTSGGTQRFF. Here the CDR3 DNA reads TGTGCCAGCAGCACTAGCGGGGGAACCCAACGGTTCTTC.